This T cell receptor (beta chain) appears in the sequencing data of a study of identifying expanded T cells in peripheral blood (dated by TCRdb to 2018 to 2020). In terms of the full investigation: Technical replicates were generated by sequencing separate aliquots of the same genomic DNA pool, with four replicates compared pairwise.

During the collection period, no infections or other immune events were recorded for the healthy donors. Healthy-donor blood repertoires served as a training cohort to calibrate time-dependent variance in a beta-binomial model of T-cell clone differential abundance. The training cohort was composed of approximately ten healthy donors, 3 female and 7 male. Donor ages ranged from roughly 29 to 64 years, with an average of roughly 46 years. Whole blood was collected from each healthy donor at three time points spaced approximately 13 days apart and obtained from a commercial supplier. For immunosequencing, genomic DNA was extracted from whole blood that had not been sorted. The study at large found these results: For all healthy donors, the variance in clone template counts between approximately 2-week samples rose significantly as total template count increased. Roughly 1.2 differentially abundant clones were flagged by the binomial model between technical replicates, whereas about 15 and 19 were flagged over approximately two weeks and four weeks, respectively. Both the number of clones called differentially abundant and the false-positive rate were significantly reduced by the beta-binomial model across all healthy-donor time intervals. The authors expected that biological variance in healthy repertoires might rise further over much longer intervals, such as months to years.

With regard to this clone: There is no known antigen for this receptor. Base-call qualities are not available, and no considerably larger clone is one nucleotide away.

TCRbeta CDR3 regions were profiled by bias-controlled multiplex PCR amplification of genomic DNA with the immunoSEQ Assay. Per the original workflow: To quantify the absolute abundance of each unique TCRbeta CDR3 region, the sequences were collapsed and filtered. Differential abundance was assessed using a binomial (Fisher-equivalent) model and a beta-binomial model in which time-dependent variance fitted from healthy donors was added. Any clone with fewer than 5 combined templates was excluded, and a clone was called differentially abundant if its Benjamini-Hochberg FDR was below 0.01. Beta-binomial variance was modeled as a function of total template count across the two samples using the form v = (b*log(k)+a)^2. In TCRdb, the immuneACCESS table is reduced to in-frame sequences with V and J assigned. These tables do not hold every clone; where another copy was compared, an unresolved V gene accounts for under half, and the others remain unexplained. V, J and clone size were drawn from that table, and D and trimming were deduced from the DNA. Across this sample there are around 85,000 clones, with around nine tenths seen only once. The ten largest account for 2.8% of the sample.

Germline trimming: 6 bases from V, 13 bases from J; junction bases outside gene matches: 12. Spanning cysteine to phenylalanine, the CDR3 consists of 13 amino acids. This entry keeps only the CDR3 DNA: 39 bases, framed from base 1. CDR1 is given as MNHEY and CDR2 as SMNVEV, both from the germline V gene (reference sequence). The sequenced material came from blood. The chain is encoded by TRBV27 joined to TRBJ1-2, with 9 bases matching TRBD1. The TCR comes from a person between 18 and 69 years old in good health. In nucleotides, the sequence is TGTGCCAGCAGAATCTCCGGGACAGGGTTCCTCACCTTC. Its coded protein is CASRISGTGFLTF.